This T cell receptor (beta chain) was profiled in a study of T-cell reconstitution after alpha-beta-depleted transplantation in children. This clonotype was seen at least ten times. The target antigen is unknown. Using unique molecular identifiers, the investigators prepared the TCRbeta library. TCRdb recomputed calls from the PCR reads with MiXCR, one row per CDR3 protein. The table has 200,000 to 250,000 distinct CDR3 sequences, around 9.2% seen once. Study observations and caveats: Expanded clones from the graft, numbering several hundred, reportedly supplied alpha-beta T cells about two months after transplant. At day 60, the high TCRbeta diversity found in some patients originated from recipient T cells and thymic progenitors that had survived. By one year post-transplant, T-cell counts and diversity largely arose from T cells that were newly produced.

V gave up 4 bases and J gave up 3 bases, with 8 bases separating them. The CDR3 covers 13 residues. The V gene's germline CDR1 is SGHRS and CDR2 YFSETQ. The sequences come from PBMCs, mostly from graft donor cells, collected 360 days after TCRalphabeta/CD19-depleted stem cell transplant. This receptor was identified in a male patient aged 2 to 9 who had a stem cell transplant for acute myeloid leukemia, so the T cells may come from the graft donor. The chain carries TRBV5-1 and TRBJ2-1, with D maybe TRBD1 (5 bases). CDR3 amino acids: CASSPGIYNEQFF. DNA of the CDR3: TGCGCCAGCAGCCCAGGGATCTACAATGAGCAGTTCTTC.